The clone carrying this T cell receptor beta chain was seen a handful of times. Investigators plated some 200,000 CFSE-labeled responder cells together with some 200,000 irradiated stimulator cells labeled with violet dye. Measured with immunoSEQ multiplex PCR; TCRdb has only the in-frame clones, and not every one. The table records under 15,000 clones, about 30% of them present only once. The source of the sample is a study of graft-versus-host responses after intestinal transplantation. Study at large: As for transplant type, recipients had multivisceral, liver-intestinal, or isolated intestinal grafts. Anti-thymocyte globulin served as induction for all recipients, who then took tacrolimus and steroids for three to four years.

General study results and limits: Recipient marrow harbored GvH clones, some of which surfaced first in ileum or blood.

The length of the CDR3 is 13 residues. V lost 5 bases and J 2 bases, leaving 10 bases between the germline ends. From germline, CDR1 is KGHSY and CDR2 FQNENV. The starting material was alloreactive CD8+ T cells from a mixed lymphocyte reaction culture, obtained before intestinal transplant. Regarding subset: CFSE-low proliferating T cells sorted from roughly six-day pre-transplant mixed lymphocyte reaction (GvH or HvG direction). The rearrangement uses TRBV16 and TRBJ2-7; the D is unclear. The TCR originated in a human patient who received an intestinal transplant. Written as DNA, the CDR3 is TGTGCCAGCAGCACGATTCATCCCTACGAGCAGTACTTC. It codes for CASSTIHPYEQYF. The whole variable domain, filled in from reference TRBV16 and TRBJ2-7, reads GEEVAQTPKHLVRGEGQKAKLYCAPIKGHSYVFWYQQVLKNEFKFLISFQNENVFDETGMPKERFSAKCLPNSPCSLEIQATKLEDSAVYFCASSTIHPYEQYFGPGTRLTVT.